This T cell receptor beta chain was identified in a study of CXCR3-negative and CXCR3-positive naive CD8 T cells. Study-level points and caveats: CXCR3-negative naive cells had less hydrophobic TRB CDR3s than did CXCR3-positive naive cells.

It was by 5' RACE with UMI labels that the TRB cDNA libraries were prepared. After re-calling the 5' RACE reads, TCRdb lists one entry per CDR3 protein, DNA absent. Recorded here are 60,000 to 70,000 distinct CDR3 sequences; the top ten clones represent about 0.7%. With respect to this clonotype: Its antigen is unidentified.

The CDR3 spans 11 residues. Germline V gene lookup returns CDR1 SGHAT and CDR2 FQNNGV. The sequenced sample was naive CXCR3+ CD8+ T cells from blood. Subset: CD45RO-CCR7+CD27+CD95- naive CD8+ T cells expressing CXCR3 (TNR3+). This clonotype was obtained from a human donor in good health. Some clones in this sample may be carry-over from other donors' samples. V usage is TRBV11-2 and J usage is TRBJ2-5. This CDR3 reads CASSYQETQYF.